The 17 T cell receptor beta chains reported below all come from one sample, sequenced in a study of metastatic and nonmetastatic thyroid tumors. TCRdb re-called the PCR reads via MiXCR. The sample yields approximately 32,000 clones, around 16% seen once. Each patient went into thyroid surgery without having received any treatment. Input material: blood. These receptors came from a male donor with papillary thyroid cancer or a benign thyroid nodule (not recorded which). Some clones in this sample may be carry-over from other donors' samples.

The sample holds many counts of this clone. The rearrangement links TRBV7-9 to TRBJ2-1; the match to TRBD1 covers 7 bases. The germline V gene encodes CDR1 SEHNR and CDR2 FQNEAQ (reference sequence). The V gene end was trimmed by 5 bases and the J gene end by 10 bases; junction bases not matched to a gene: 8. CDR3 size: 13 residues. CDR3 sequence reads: CASSPRQGWEQFF. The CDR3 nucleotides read TGTGCCAGCAGCCCTCGACAGGGTTGGGAGCAGTTCTTC.

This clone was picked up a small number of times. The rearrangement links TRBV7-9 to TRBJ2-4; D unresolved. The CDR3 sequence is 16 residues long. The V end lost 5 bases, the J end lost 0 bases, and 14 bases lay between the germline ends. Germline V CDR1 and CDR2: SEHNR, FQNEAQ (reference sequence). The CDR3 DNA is TGTGCCAGCAGCCTCGGACGGAGTCTAGCCAAAAACATTCAGTACTTC. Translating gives CASSLGRSLAKNIQYF.

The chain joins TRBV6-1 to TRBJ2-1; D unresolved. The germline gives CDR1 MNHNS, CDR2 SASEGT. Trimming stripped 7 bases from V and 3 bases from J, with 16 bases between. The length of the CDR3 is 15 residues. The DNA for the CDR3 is TGTGCCAGCATTGCCACAGAGCAAAGCTACAATGAGCAGTTCTTC. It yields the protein CASIATEQSYNEQFF.

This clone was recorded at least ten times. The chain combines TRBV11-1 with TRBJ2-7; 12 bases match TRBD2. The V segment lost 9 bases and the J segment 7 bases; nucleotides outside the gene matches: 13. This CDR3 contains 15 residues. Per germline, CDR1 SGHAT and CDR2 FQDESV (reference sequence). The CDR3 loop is CASGLAGNMEGEQYF. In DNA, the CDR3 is TGTGCCAGTGGACTAGCGGGAAACATGGAGGGTGAGCAGTACTTC. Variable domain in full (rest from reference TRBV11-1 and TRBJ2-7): EAEVAQSPRYKITEKSQAVAFWCDPISGHATLYWYRQILGQGPELLVQFQDESVVDDSQLPKDRFSAERLKGVDSTLKIQPAELGDSAMYLCASGLAGNMEGEQYFGPGTRLTVT.

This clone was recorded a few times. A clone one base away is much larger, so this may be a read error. CDR3 sequence: CASRSGTVQETQYF. CDR3 nucleotides: TGTGCTAGCAGATCCGGAACAGTCCAAGAGACCCAGTACTTC. The chain uses TRBV7-7 and TRBJ2-5; D gene unclear. The CDR3 loop spans 14 amino acids. CDR1 and CDR2 (germline): SSHAT, FNYEAQ (reference sequence).

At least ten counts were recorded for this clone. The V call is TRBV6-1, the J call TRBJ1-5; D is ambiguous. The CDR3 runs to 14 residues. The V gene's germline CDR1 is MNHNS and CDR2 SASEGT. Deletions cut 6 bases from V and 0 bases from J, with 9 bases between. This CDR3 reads CASRARDSNQPQHF. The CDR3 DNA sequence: TGTGCCAGCAGAGCTCGGGATAGCAATCAGCCCCAGCATTTT.

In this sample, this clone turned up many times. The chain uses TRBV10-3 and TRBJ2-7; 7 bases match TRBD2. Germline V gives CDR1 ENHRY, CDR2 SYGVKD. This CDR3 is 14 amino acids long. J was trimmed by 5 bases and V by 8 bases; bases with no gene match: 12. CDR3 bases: TGTGCCATCCGTGGGCGGGAGTCCGCCCACGAGCAGTACTTC. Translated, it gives CAIRGRESAHEQYF.

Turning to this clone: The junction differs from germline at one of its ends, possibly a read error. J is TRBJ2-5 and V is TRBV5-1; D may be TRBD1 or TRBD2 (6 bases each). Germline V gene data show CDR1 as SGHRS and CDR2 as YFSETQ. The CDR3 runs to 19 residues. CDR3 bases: TGCGCCAGCAGCCCCGGGAGCGGGCCGGGACACGGGTTCTCAGAGACCCAGTACTTT. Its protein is CASSPGSGPGHGFSETQYF.

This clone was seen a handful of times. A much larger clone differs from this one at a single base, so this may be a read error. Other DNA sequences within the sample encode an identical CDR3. The CDR3 sequence: CASSVDLENYGYAF. DNA for the CDR3: TGTGCCAGCAGCGTAGATCTGGAGAACTATGGCTACGCCTTC. V is TRBV9 and J is TRBJ1-2, with D uncertain. This CDR3 contains 14 residues. CDR1 and CDR2 (germline): SGDLS, YYNGEE.

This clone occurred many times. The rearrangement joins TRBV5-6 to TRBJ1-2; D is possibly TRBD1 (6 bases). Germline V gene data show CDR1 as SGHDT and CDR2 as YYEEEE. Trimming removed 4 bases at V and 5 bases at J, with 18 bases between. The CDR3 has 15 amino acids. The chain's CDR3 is CASSPGAQGAYGYTF. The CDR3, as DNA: TGTGCCAGCAGCCCGGGAGCACAGGGTGCGTATGGCTACACCTTC. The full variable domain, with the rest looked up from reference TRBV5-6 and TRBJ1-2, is DAGVTQSPTHLIKTRGQQVTLRCSPKSGHDTVSWYQQALGQGPQFIFQYYEEEERQRGNFPDRFSGHQFPNYSSELNVNALLLGDSALYLCASSPGAQGAYGYTFGSGTRLTVV.

The CDR3 region has the DNA TGTGCCAGCAGTTACACCACTAGCGGGACAGGGCGGACTGAAGCTTTCTTT. Protein product: CASSYTTSGTGRTEAFF. The V call is TRBV6-2 or TRBV6-3, the J call TRBJ1-1; 9 bases match TRBD1. After removal of 2 bases from V and 5 bases from J, the junction contained 12 bases not matched to a gene. Germline assignment: CDR1 MNHEY and CDR2 SVGEGT. The length of the CDR3 is 17 residues.

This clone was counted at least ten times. The CDR3 DNA sequence: TGTGCCAGCAGCCAAGGGTTTTTCGGGCGGGAGGACTACGAGCAGTACTTC. As protein: CASSQGFFGREDYEQYF. The V and J genes are TRBV14 and TRBJ2-7, with 8 nucleotides matching TRBD2. Per germline, CDR1 SGHDN and CDR2 FVKESK. V was clipped by 1 base and J by 3 bases; unmatched bases: 11. The CDR3 contains 17 residues.

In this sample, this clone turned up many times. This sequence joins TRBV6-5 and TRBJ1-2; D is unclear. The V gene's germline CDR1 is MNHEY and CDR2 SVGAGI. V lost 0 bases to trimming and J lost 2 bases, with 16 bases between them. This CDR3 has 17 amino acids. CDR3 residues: CASSYSTPRNINYGYTF. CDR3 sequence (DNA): TGTGCCAGCAGTTACTCCACACCCAGGAACATCAACTATGGCTACACCTTC.

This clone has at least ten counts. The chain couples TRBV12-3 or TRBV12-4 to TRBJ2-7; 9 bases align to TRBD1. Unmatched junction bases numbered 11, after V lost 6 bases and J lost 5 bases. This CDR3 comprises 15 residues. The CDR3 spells CASRPTGQGRHEQYF. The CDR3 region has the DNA TGTGCCAGCAGACCTACTGGACAGGGGAGACACGAGCAGTACTTC.

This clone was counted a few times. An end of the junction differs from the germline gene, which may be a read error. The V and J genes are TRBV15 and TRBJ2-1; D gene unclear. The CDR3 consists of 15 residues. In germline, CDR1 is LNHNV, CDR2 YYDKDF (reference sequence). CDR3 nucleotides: TGTTCCACCAGTGTCCAGCTGGAGCCGTACAATGAGCAGTTCTTC. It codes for CSTSVQLEPYNEQFF.

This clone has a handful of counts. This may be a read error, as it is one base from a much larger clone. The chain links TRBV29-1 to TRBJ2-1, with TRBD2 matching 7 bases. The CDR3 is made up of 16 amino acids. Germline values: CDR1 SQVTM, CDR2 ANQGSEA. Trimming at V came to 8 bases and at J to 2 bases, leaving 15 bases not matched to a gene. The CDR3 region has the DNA TGCAGCTCCTCCGTTTTGGGCGCGGGAGCCTACAATGAGCAGTTCTTC. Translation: CSSSVLGAGAYNEQFF.

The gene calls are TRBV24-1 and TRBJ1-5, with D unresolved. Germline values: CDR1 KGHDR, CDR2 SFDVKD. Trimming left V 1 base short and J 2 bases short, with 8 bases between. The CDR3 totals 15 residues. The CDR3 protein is CATSDFSEGNQPQHF. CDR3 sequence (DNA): TGTGCCACCAGTGATTTTTCCGAGGGCAATCAGCCCCAGCATTTT.